These 20 T cell receptor beta chains were sequenced from one sample in a study of shared clonotypes between healthy human individuals. Assay: immunoSEQ multiplex PCR; the TCRdb copy retains only in-frame clones and omits some. The table has some 2,400,000 clones, approximately 94% seen once; the top ten hold more than 0.1%. Sequences were obtained from naive CD4+ T cells sorted from blood. Subset given: CD45RA+ positively selected. The receptors originated from a man aged 18 to 30 in good health.

The V gene is TRBV4-1, the J gene TRBJ2-5, with D uncertain. The CDR3 covers 15 residues. The V gene lost 0 bases and the J gene lost 1 base, with 9 bases spanning the gap. The germline V gene encodes CDR1 MGHRA and CDR2 YSYEKL. The CDR3, as DNA: TGCGCCAGCAGCCAAGACGGATATACCCAAGAGACCCAGTACTTC. This translates into CASSQDGYTQETQYF.

This clone was counted a single time. The chain links TRBV7-3 to TRBJ2-2, with D tentatively TRBD1 or TRBD2 (5 bases each). This CDR3 region has 17 residues. Trimming cost V 0 bases and J 0 bases, with 11 bases left between them. Germline V gives CDR1 SGHTA, CDR2 FQGTGA. The CDR3 region is CASSLTGTVANTGELFF. The CDR3 nucleotides read TGTGCCAGCAGCTTAACCGGGACCGTAGCGAACACCGGGGAGCTGTTTTTT. The full variable domain, in which reference TRBV7-3 and TRBJ2-2 provide the parts outside the CDR3, is GAGVSQTPSNKVTEKGKYVELRCDPISGHTALYWYRQSLGQGPEFLIYFQGTGAADDSGLPNDRFFAVRPEGSVSTLKIQRTERGDSAVYLCASSLTGTVANTGELFFGEGSRLTVL.

The chain employs TRBV20-1 and TRBJ1-1; D remains unclear. Germline V gene lookup returns CDR1 DFQATT and CDR2 SNEGSKA (reference sequence). The CDR3 is 11 amino acids. Trimming took 2 bases from V and 7 from J, leaving 8 bases between them. In DNA, the CDR3 is TGCAGTGCTAGAAGGGCGGATGAAGCTTTCTTT. This gives the protein CSARRADEAFF.

This clone showed up just once. The V gene is TRBV19, the J gene TRBJ2-3; D is unclear. V was clipped by 3 bases and J by 0 bases, with 19 bases between them. Per germline, CDR1 LNHDA and CDR2 SQIVND (reference sequence). CDR3 length: 18 residues. The CDR3 DNA sequence: TGTGCCAGTAGTATTGTGTGGTTAGGACCTCCTAGCACAGATACGCAGTATTTT. Its protein is CASSIVWLGPPSTDTQYF.

The rearrangement uses TRBV6-6 and TRBJ2-7; 7 bases agree with TRBD2. V shed 7 bases, J shed 3 bases, and the junction held 9 bases outside the gene matches. This CDR3 spans 14 amino acids. Germline V gene sequence: CDR1 MNHNY, CDR2 SVGAGI (reference sequence). CDR3 sequence (DNA): TGTGCCAGCACGGTCGTGGGGGGGAACTACGAGCAGTACTTC. This encodes CASTVVGGNYEQYF.

This rearrangement joins TRBV7-3 to TRBJ2-3; 7 bases agree with TRBD2. The V and J ends lost 5 bases and 6 bases, in that order; junction bases with no gene match: 8. The CDR3 has 14 residues. CDR1 is SGHTA and CDR2 is FQGTGA in the germline V gene. The CDR3: CASSPREGADTQYF. CDR3 DNA sequence: TGTGCCAGCAGCCCCAGGGAGGGCGCGGATACGCAGTATTTT.

The V and J genes are TRBV4-1 and TRBJ1-3; weak D call: TRBD1 (6 bases). With 2 bases removed from V and 4 bases from J, the gap between germline ends came to 12 bases. CDR3 length equals 15 residues. Germline V lookup: CDR1 MGHRA, CDR2 YSYEKL. CDR3 in DNA: TGCGCCAGCAGCCAACCGGGGGCGTTCGGAAACACCATATATTTT. Its protein is CASSQPGAFGNTIYF.

As for this clone: Other DNA sequences of this sample code for an identical CDR3. The J gene is TRBJ1-2, the V gene TRBV2; 9 bases match TRBD1. V lost 6 bases and J lost 2; bases outside the gene matches: 4. Germline V CDR1 and CDR2: SNHLY, FYNNEI. The CDR3 contains 14 residues. CDR3 coding DNA: TGTGCCAGCAGGGCTGACAGGGGGAACTATGGCTACACCTTC. This translates into CASRADRGNYGYTF.

The J gene is TRBJ1-1, the V gene TRBV5-1; TRBD1 is a possible D gene (6 bases). The CDR3 contains 14 residues. Germline V gene data show CDR1 as SGHRS and CDR2 as YFSETQ. Trimming left V 5 bases short and J 0 bases short, with 11 bases between. CDR3 DNA: TGCGCCAGCAGTCGGGACAACTTGAACACTGAAGCTTTCTTT. Translation gives CASSRDNLNTEAFF.

The chain joins TRBV2 to TRBJ2-5, with 8 bases lining up with TRBD2. CDR1 is SNHLY and CDR2 is FYNNEI in the germline V gene. V shed 4 bases, J shed 1 base, and the junction held 5 bases outside the gene matches. This CDR3 is built from 15 residues. The CDR3 spells CASSASGSPQETQYF. In DNA, the CDR3 is TGTGCCAGCAGTGCCAGCGGGAGCCCCCAAGAGACCCAGTACTTC.

There are a few counts of this clone. This chain joins TRBV5-1 and TRBJ1-6; 7 bases map to TRBD1. The CDR3 loop spans 14 amino acids. The V and J ends lost 3 bases and 7 bases, in that order; junction bases with no gene match: 4. The germline gives CDR1 SGHRS, CDR2 YFSETQ. CDR3 DNA: TGCGCCAGCAGCTACGGACAGGCGAATTCACCCCTCCACTTT. Its protein product is CASSYGQANSPLHF. Looking up the rest from reference TRBV5-1 and TRBJ1-6 gives the full variable domain: KAGVTQTPRYLIKTRGQQVTLSCSPISGHRSVSWYQQTPGQGLQFLFEYFSETQRNKGNFPGRFSGRQFSNSRSEMNVSTLELGDSALYLCASSYGQANSPLHFGNGTRLTVT.

As DNA, the CDR3 is TGTGCCAGCAGTCGGGACAGGTTAACGGAGACCCAGTACTTC. Its translation: CASSRDRLTETQYF. The J gene is TRBJ2-5, the V gene TRBV6-1; 8 nucleotides align to TRBD1. With 5 bases clipped from V and 5 bases from J, the junction kept 7 bases outside the gene matches. Germline loops: CDR1 MNHNS, CDR2 SASEGT. The CDR3 runs to 14 residues.

This clone came up once. The chain employs TRBV30 and TRBJ2-1, with 9 bases identical to TRBD1. Germline CDR1 GTSNPN, CDR2 SVGIG (reference sequence). V gave up 0 bases and J gave up 7 bases; unmatched junction bases: 7. This CDR3 has 15 amino acids. The CDR3 sequence is CAWSVGTGLWNEQFF. The CDR3 region has the DNA TGTGCCTGGAGTGTCGGGACAGGGTTGTGGAATGAGCAGTTCTTC.

This rearrangement joins TRBV5-1 to TRBJ1-1; 9 bases agree with TRBD1. Germline V gene data show CDR1 as SGHRS and CDR2 as YFSETQ. Germline trimming cut 4 bases from V and 5 bases from J; bases unmatched to any gene: 6. CDR3 length equals 14 residues. CDR3 nucleotides: TGCGCCAGCAGCAGCGGGACAGGGTATACTGAAGCTTTCTTT. Its translation: CASSSGTGYTEAFF.

The J gene is TRBJ2-7, the V gene TRBV11-2; the D gene is possibly TRBD2 (7 bases). CDR1 and CDR2 (germline): SGHAT, FQNNGV. The CDR3 covers 15 residues. The V end was cut by 7 bases, the J end by 7 bases, with 23 bases between. The CDR3 DNA reads as TGTGCCAGCACCCTTTGTATGGGGGGGCCTTGTGAGCAGTACTTC. Protein product: CASTLCMGGPCEQYF.

The rearrangement uses TRBV6-5 and TRBJ2-7, with TRBD2 as a possible D gene (5 bases). The germline CDR1 and CDR2 sequences are MNHEY and SVGAGI. CDR3 length equals 15 residues. The V and J ends lost 6 bases and 0 bases respectively, with 15 bases between them. As DNA, the CDR3 is TGTGCCAGCAGCCCGGACTGGTCCAACTCCTACGAGCAGTACTTC. This gives the protein CASSPDWSNSYEQYF.

The chain joins TRBV18 to TRBJ2-5; 8 bases map to TRBD1. Germline V gene lookup returns CDR1 KGHSH and CDR2 LQKENI. There are 15 residues in the CDR3. The ends lost 4 bases at V and 7 bases at J; junction bases unmatched: 11. The CDR3 region has the DNA TGTGCCAGCTCACAAGACAGGGGAGGATTGAGGACCCAGTACTTC. Its translation: CASSQDRGGLRTQYF. The complete variable domain, with remaining parts taken from reference TRBV18 and TRBJ2-5, reads NAGVMQNPRHLVRRRGQEARLRCSPMKGHSHVYWYRQLPEEGLKFMVYLQKENIIDESGMPKERFSAEFPKEGPSILRIQQVVRGDSAAYFCASSQDRGGLRTQYFGPGTRLLVL.

The V gene is TRBV7-2, the J gene TRBJ2-7; 8 positions agree with TRBD2. The V gene end was trimmed by 6 bases and the J gene end by 10 bases; junction bases not matched to a gene: 23. CDR3 length: 17 residues. Germline V CDR1 and CDR2: SGHTA, FQGNSA. The CDR3, as DNA: TGTGCCAGCAGGCGTAGCGGGGTCCCCGGCCCCCTAGGTGGTCAGTACTTC. As protein: CASRRSGVPGPLGGQYF.

V usage is TRBV6-1 and J usage is TRBJ1-5; 7 positions agree with TRBD1. Trimming removed 1 base from V and 0 bases from J; junction bases left unmatched: 9. From germline, CDR1 is MNHNS and CDR2 SASEGT. This CDR3 is built from 18 residues. The CDR3 bases are TGTGCCAGCAGTGAAGGGACAGGCCTGAGGTATAGCAATCAGCCCCAGCATTTT. Its translation: CASSEGTGLRYSNQPQHF.

Points on this clone: Other DNA sequences in this sample translate to the same CDR3. This chain uses TRBV29-1 with TRBJ2-7; 7 nucleotides match TRBD2. The ends lost 4 bases at V and 0 bases at J; junction bases unmatched: 0. The CDR3 is made up of 12 amino acids. Germline V gives CDR1 SQVTM, CDR2 ANQGSEA. DNA of the CDR3: TGCAGCGTTGCGGGGGGCTCCTACGAGCAGTACTTC. Amino acids: CSVAGGSYEQYF.